This is a list of T cell receptor beta chains from one sample in a study of cytomegalovirus exposure and HLA in healthy donors. Profiled with immunoSEQ multiplex PCR; TCRdb holds only in-frame clones, not every one. The data contain 110,000 or so clones, about 87% of them seen just once; the ten biggest clones take up 1.5% to 2%. Sample: PBMCs. Receptor source: a man between 18 and 35 years old in good health and CMV-seronegative. The CDR3 runs from the conserved cysteine through the conserved F or W. A D gene is named only where the DNA matches it firmly. Rows may omit the clone size; those that give it use once, few, many or a size class.

j_call d_call v_call clone_size cdr3_nt cdr3_aa
TRBJ2-6 TRBD2 TRBV7-6 . TGTGCCTGCGACGGGGGGTCAAGACTCTCTGGGGCCAACGTCCTGACTTTC CACDGGSRLSGANVLTF
TRBJ2-1 TRBD1 TRBV5-1 . TGCGCCAGCAGCTTGGCAACAGGGGGAGGCAATGAGCAGTTCTTC CASSLATGGGNEQFF
TRBJ2-2 . TRBV11-2 . TGTGCCAGCACCCCGGCGGGACTGAACACCGGGGAGCTGTTTTTT CASTPAGLNTGELFF
TRBJ2-7 . TRBV27 . TGTGCCAGCAGTTTATCTGGGGGGTCCTACGAGCAGTACTTC CASSLSGGSYEQYF
TRBJ1-1 . TRBV6-1 . TGTGCCAGCAGTCGGGTTGAAGCTTTCTTT CASSRVEAFF
TRBJ1-4 . TRBV5-6 . TGTGCCAGCAGCTTGGGACAGATTAATGAAAAACTGTTTTTT CASSLGQINEKLFF
TRBJ1-2 . TRBV28 . TGTGCCAGCAGTTTAACAGTGTCAGTCCTCTATGGCTACACCTTC CASSLTVSVLYGYTF
TRBJ2-5 TRBD2 TRBV10-2 . TGCGCCAGCAAAATAGCGGGAGGCGAGACCCAGTACTTC CASKIAGGETQYF
TRBJ1-2 . TRBV5-5 . TGTGCCAGCAGCTTTCAATACACGATTCGGACTTACTATGGCTACACCTTC CASSFQYTIRTYYGYTF
TRBJ1-1 TRBD1 TRBV7-2 . TGTGCCAGCAGCTTAGTTAGGACAGGGGGCGAGGCTTTCTTT CASSLVRTGGEAFF
TRBJ2-1 TRBD2 TRBV5-4 . TGTGCCAGCAGCAACGGAGGCCTAGCGGGGGTCAATGAGCAGTTCTTC CASSNGGLAGVNEQFF
TRBJ1-2 TRBD1 TRBV7-8 . TGTGCCAGCAGCTTCGGGACAGGGCCGGGCTACACCTTC CASSFGTGPGYTF
TRBJ1-1 . TRBV12-5 . TGTGCTAGTGGTTCGGGGACATCTGGAACTGAAGCTTTCTTT CASGSGTSGTEAFF
TRBJ2-7 TRBD1 TRBV28 . TGTGCCAGCAGTTCCTTTAAGACAGGGAATCCCTACGAGCAGTACTTC CASSSFKTGNPYEQYF
TRBJ2-2 . TRBV6-5 . TGTGCCAGCAGTTACGGAGGGTCGTTCGCGGAGCTGTTTTTT CASSYGGSFAELFF
TRBJ1-2 . TRBV5-5 once TGTGCCAGCAGCTTTGAGGGAAACTATGGCTACACCTTC CASSFEGNYGYTF
TRBJ2-7 TRBD2 TRBV19 few TGTGCCAGTAGGGCCGCAGCTAGCGGGTTCACCTACGAGCAGTACTTC CASRAAASGFTYEQYF
TRBJ2-2 TRBD2 TRBV30 . TGTGCCTGGCGTAGCGGGGTGAACACCGGGGAGCTGTTTTTT CAWRSGVNTGELFF
TRBJ1-2 TRBD1 TRBV28 once TGTGCCAGCAGTCCCCCGGGACAGGCGACCTCCTATGGCTACACCTTC CASSPPGQATSYGYTF
TRBJ2-3 . TRBV9 . TGTGCCAGCAGCGTAGGGGGAACAGGGTTTCGTACAGATACGCAGTATTTT CASSVGGTGFRTDTQYF
TRBJ2-1 . TRBV5-1 . TGCGCCAGCAGCATAACCAGGGTTCCCAATGAGCAGTTCTTC CASSITRVPNEQFF
TRBJ2-1 . TRBV6-5 . TGTGCCAGCAGTTACCGGACAGTGGGTGCTTCCGAGCAGTTCTTC CASSYRTVGASEQFF
TRBJ2-4 . TRBV6-6 . TGTGCCAGCAGTTTGAGTTCGGTAGCCAAAAACATTCAGTACTTC CASSLSSVAKNIQYF
TRBJ1-2 TRBD1 TRBV15 once TGTGCCACCCGAGACAGGGGATCCGACTATGGCTACACCTTC CATRDRGSDYGYTF
TRBJ1-1 . TRBV11-3 . TGTGCCAGCAGCTTTAGGGGCTCGAGCACTGAAGTTTTCTTT CASSFRGSSTEVFF
TRBJ2-7 . TRBV10-3 few TGTGCCATCAGTCCTAGCCTCTACGAGCAGTACTTC CAISPSLYEQYF
TRBJ1-1 . TRBV6-5 . TGTGCCAGCAGTTACCTGGGAGGGAACACTGAAGCTTTCTTT CASSYLGGNTEAFF
TRBJ1-1 . TRBV10-1 . TGCGCCAGCAGTGATCAGGGCACGACCGAAGCTTTCTTT CASSDQGTTEAFF
TRBJ2-7 . TRBV6-6 . TGTGCCAGCAGTTACGCCAGGGACGAGCAGTACTTC CASSYARDEQYF
TRBJ2-1 . TRBV29-1 . TGCAGCGTTGATGGCGGCAGAAGCTCCTACAATGAGCAGTTCTTC CSVDGGRSSYNEQFF
TRBJ2-7 . TRBV27 . TGTGCCAGCAGTTTAGCTCCCCAGGTGCCCTACGAGCAGTACTTC CASSLAPQVPYEQYF
TRBJ2-5 . TRBV18 . TGTGCCAGCTCACCCCCCGCAGGTCGGGGGACCCAGTACTTC CASSPPAGRGTQYF
TRBJ2-2 TRBD1 TRBV28 . TGTGCCAGCAGCCCGACGCCGGGACAGGGGGCGAACACCGGGGAGCTGTTTTTT CASSPTPGQGANTGELFF
TRBJ2-7 TRBD1 TRBV5-4 once TGTGCCAGCACCTTGGACAGGATCTCCTACGAGCAGTACTTC CASTLDRISYEQYF
TRBJ1-4 . TRBV25-1 . TGTGCCAGCAGTGAATGGGAGGGGACTAATGAAAAACTGTTTTTT CASSEWEGTNEKLFF